This T cell receptor (beta chain) was obtained from a study of blood T cell repertoires in COVID-19 (dated by TCRdb to the early 2020s). With regard to the full study: The collaborator samples originated in the United States, Italy and Spain and spanned the acute and convalescent phases of COVID-19. The prospective study material was composed of cDNA or gDNA derived from T cells, B-cell-depleted T cells, or PBMCs. The repertoires were made available in a free public database intended to serve as a resource for research on the immune response to SARS-CoV-2. Subjects who had been exposed to COVID-19, were actively infected with it, or had recovered from it provided the deeply sampled blood TCRbeta repertoires that made up the dataset. Nearly every sample came with metadata listing a de-identified subject ID, COVID-19 status, age in years and sex. The samples were drawn from the first 160 participants of the ongoing ImmuneRACE study and from 1,254 subjects provided by 6 global collaborators. Where HLA class I and class II types were available, the types were taken from metadata supplied by the sample provider, not from assay-based typing. What the work shows at the level of the full study, not this receptor alone: How much clinical and demographic metadata was included differed by source and by participant, and the metadata was provided uncurated.

The immunoSEQ Assay, a bias-controlled multiplex PCR, was used to amplify TCRbeta CDR3 regions from genomic DNA. Regarding the original processing steps: The number of nucleated cells in each sample was estimated by amplification of reference gene primers within the assay. To quantify the absolute abundance of each unique TCRbeta CDR3 rearrangement, sequence reads were collapsed and filtered. For each sample, productive Simpson clonality was calculated by taking the square root of Simpson's diversity index across productive rearrangements. The immuneACCESS repertoire file appears here via TCRdb, limited to in-frame rearrangements. These files lack a portion of the clones; in checked studies, under half of the deficit traces to unresolved V genes, and the cause of the others is not known. V and J calls and clone size are given by that table; D and trimming were obtained from the DNA. This sample holds 130,000 to 150,000 clones; approximately 80% were observed only once. 10% to 15% of the sample is held by the ten biggest clonotypes.

With respect to this clone: The specificity of this receptor is unknown. No base qualities exist here, and no much larger clone lies one base off it.

V was cut back by 6 bases and J by 7 bases, leaving a gap of 19 bases between them. The CDR3, from cysteine to phenylalanine, totals 14 residues. This entry keeps only the CDR3 DNA: 42 bases, framed from base 1. Taken from the germline V gene, the CDR1 and CDR2 loops are MDHEN and SYDVKM. Collaborating institutions collected whole blood in K2EDTA tubes following their own protocols. For TCRbeta analysis, collaborators shipped samples in one of three forms: frozen whole blood, isolated PBMCs, or DNA extracted from either of those sample types. The clonotype originates from a man aged 55 to 70 with active or convalescent COVID-19. This sequence uses TRBV28 and TRBJ2-7; the D region possibly corresponds to TRBD2 (7 bases align). Sample: peripheral blood. The DNA sequence reads TGTGCCAGCAGATACCGAGGGGGAGGGACGGAGCAGTACTTC. Its translation reads: CASRYRGGGTEQYF.